Following are 8 T cell receptor beta chains from one sample sequenced in a study of neurological immune-mediated disorders. TCRdb redid the calling of the 5' RACE reads with MiXCR, one entry per CDR3 protein. The sample holds around 130,000 distinct CDR3 sequences, 3% to 3.5% seen once. The sample consisted of PBMCs. These receptors were obtained from a woman between 25 and 40 years old with multiple sclerosis.

The sample holds many counts of this clonotype. The chain carries TRBV7-2 and TRBJ1-2, with TRBD1 matching 8 bases. The ends lost 1 base at V and 2 bases at J; junction bases unmatched: 9. This CDR3 spans 17 amino acids. CDR1 SGHTA and CDR2 FQGNSA come from the germline V gene. This CDR3 is CASSLGPQGAFNYGYTF. For the CDR3, the DNA is TGTGCCAGCAGCTTAGGGCCTCAGGGGGCGTTCAACTATGGCTACACCTTC.

About this clonotype: A much larger clone differs from this one at a single base, so this may be a read error. No conserved phenylalanine or tryptophan ends this CDR3, so it is likely a read error. The chain couples TRBV20-1 to TRBJ2-5; D not resolved. Germline V gene lookup returns CDR1 DFQATT and CDR2 SNEGSKA (reference sequence). The V gene lost 4 bases and the J gene lost 5 bases, with 8 bases spanning the gap. The CDR3 spans 11 residues. The CDR3 DNA sequence: TGCAGTGCTACCCTGCGGGAGACCCAGTACATC. Translation gives CSATLRETQYI.

This clonotype was detected many times. The rearrangement links TRBV12-3 or TRBV12-4 to TRBJ2-5, with D possibly TRBD2 on 5 matching bases. The CDR3 totals 13 residues. Trimming left V 6 bases short and J 10 bases short, with 18 bases between. CDR3 sequence reads: CASSLARAGGQYF. In DNA, the CDR3 is TGTGCCAGCAGCCTGGCCCGGGCGGGCGGCCAGTACTTC.

This clonotype came up many times. The rearrangement uses TRBV2 and TRBJ1-2, with D maybe TRBD1 (5 bases). Germline V gene data show CDR1 as SNHLY and CDR2 as FYNNEI. CDR3 length equals 14 residues. Between the trimmed V and J ends, which lost 8 bases and 3 bases, there was a span of 16 bases. As DNA, the CDR3 is TGTGCCAGCCGGCAGGGTGATTTATACTATGGCTACACCTTC. Translated, it gives CASRQGDLYYGYTF.

This clonotype was detected ten times or more. V gene TRBV20-1 combines with J gene TRBJ1-4; D unclear. Germline V gene data show CDR1 as DFQATT and CDR2 as SNEGSKA (reference sequence). CDR3 length: 14 residues. V lost 6 bases, J lost 5 bases, and 16 bases lay in between. The CDR3 DNA reads as TGCAGTGCGACTGGCCCGGCTCAGAATGAAAAACTGTTTTTT. Amino acid sequence: CSATGPAQNEKLFF.

This clonotype has at least ten counts. This chain links TRBV5-6 with TRBJ2-1; no firm D call. Looked up from germline, CDR1 is SGHDT and CDR2 is YYEEEE. V lost 4 bases, J lost 2 bases, and 10 bases lay in between. CDR3 length: 14 amino acids. CDR3 in DNA: TGTGCCAGCAGCCCGAGTTTTGCCTACAATGAGCAGTTCTTC. Protein sequence: CASSPSFAYNEQFF.

This clonotype was seen many times. V gene TRBV7-2 combines with J gene TRBJ1-2, with TRBD1 as a possible D gene (5 bases). Germline V gene data show CDR1 as SGHTA and CDR2 as FQGNSA. The V and J ends lost 7 bases and 8 bases respectively, with 23 bases between them. This CDR3 region has 15 residues. CDR3 region: CASNLQVQGDGGYTF. In DNA form, the CDR3 reads TGTGCCAGCAACCTCCAAGTCCAAGGGGATGGGGGCTACACCTTC.

The chain is built from TRBV7-9 and TRBJ1-5, with D maybe TRBD1 (6 bases). From germline, CDR1 is SEHNR and CDR2 FQNEAQ (reference sequence). The CDR3 spans 17 residues. Trimming cost V 8 bases and J 6 bases, with 26 bases left between them. The CDR3 loop is CASGSTIPGVDLQPQHF. The CDR3 DNA reads TGTGCCAGCGGCTCAACGATCCCAGGGGTCGATCTTCAGCCCCAGCATTTT.